The T cell receptor beta chain under discussion was sequenced for a study of human T cells and chemical hapten exposure. Only a few counts were recorded for this clonotype. As to time point: patch test 1, 2 weeks after DPC sensitization. Described treatment: therapeutic diphenylcyclopropenone sensitization with weekly scalp DPC. TCRdb independently ran MiXCR on the RACE reads; one entry per CDR3 protein. The sample lists under 450,000 distinct CDR3 sequences; approximately 5.1% were seen once. V was cut by 3 bases and J by 5 bases, with 11 bases left in between. The germline CDR1 and CDR2 sequences are GTSNPN and SVGIG (reference sequence). The CDR3 covers 14 residues.

The sequence was obtained from a woman aged 45-65 years with alopecia areata. Some clones in this sample may be carry-over from other donors' samples. Specimen: whole blood, collected in connection with sensitization to the hapten diphenylcyclopropenone (DPC). V usage is TRBV30 and J usage is TRBJ1-6; perhaps TRBD1 as D (5 bases). DNA of the CDR3: TGTGCCTGGAGCCTGAAGGGGAATAATTCACCCCTCCACTTT. Amino acids: CAWSLKGNNSPLHF.